This T cell receptor beta chain appears in the sequencing data of a study of blood T cell repertoires in COVID-19. Method: immunoSEQ multiplex PCR; TCRdb's copy keeps in-frame clones and lacks some. Seen here are around 290,000 clones, approximately 87% observed once, and the top ten hold around 8%. The V gene's germline CDR1 is MDHEN and CDR2 SYDVKM. This CDR3 is 15 amino acids long. Trimming removed 5 bases from V and 3 bases from J, with 14 bases in between. Sequenced material: peripheral blood. The origin of this receptor is a woman in her 50s who had recovered from COVID-19. V is TRBV28 and J is TRBJ1-5, with D possibly matching TRBD1 (6 bases). DNA of the CDR3: TGTGCCAGCAGTCCCGGGACATACGACAATCAGCCCCAGCATTTT. It yields the protein CASSPGTYDNQPQHF.